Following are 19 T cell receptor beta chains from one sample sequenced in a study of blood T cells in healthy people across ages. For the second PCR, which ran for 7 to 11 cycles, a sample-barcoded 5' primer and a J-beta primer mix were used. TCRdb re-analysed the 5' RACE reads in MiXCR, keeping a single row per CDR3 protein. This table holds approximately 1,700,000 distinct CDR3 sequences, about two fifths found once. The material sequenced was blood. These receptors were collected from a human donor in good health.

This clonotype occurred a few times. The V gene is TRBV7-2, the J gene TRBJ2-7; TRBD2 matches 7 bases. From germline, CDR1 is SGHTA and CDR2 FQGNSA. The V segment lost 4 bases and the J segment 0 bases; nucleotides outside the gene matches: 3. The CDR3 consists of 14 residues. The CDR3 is CASSSGLVSYEQYF. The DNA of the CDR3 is TGTGCCAGCAGCTCCGGACTAGTCTCCTACGAGCAGTACTTC.

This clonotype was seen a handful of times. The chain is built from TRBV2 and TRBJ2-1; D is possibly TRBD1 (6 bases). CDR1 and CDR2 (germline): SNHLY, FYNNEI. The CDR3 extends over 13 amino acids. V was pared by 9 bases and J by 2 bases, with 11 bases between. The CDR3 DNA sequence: TGTGCCAGTAGACAGGATACCTACAATGAGCAGTTCTTC. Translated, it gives CASRQDTYNEQFF.

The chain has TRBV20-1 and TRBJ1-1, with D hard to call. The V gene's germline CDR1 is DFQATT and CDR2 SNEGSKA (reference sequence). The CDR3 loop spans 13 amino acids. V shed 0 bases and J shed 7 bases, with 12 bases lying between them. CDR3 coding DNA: TGCAGTGCTAGAGATCCAAGGCAGAGTGAAGCTTTCTTT. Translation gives CSARDPRQSEAFF.

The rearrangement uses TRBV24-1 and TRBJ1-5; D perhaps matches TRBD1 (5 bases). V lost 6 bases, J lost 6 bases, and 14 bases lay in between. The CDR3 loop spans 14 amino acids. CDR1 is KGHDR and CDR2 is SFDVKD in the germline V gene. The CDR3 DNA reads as TGTGCCACCAGTTGGAGGGGCGGTTTTCAGCCCCAGCATTTT. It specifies CATSWRGGFQPQHF.

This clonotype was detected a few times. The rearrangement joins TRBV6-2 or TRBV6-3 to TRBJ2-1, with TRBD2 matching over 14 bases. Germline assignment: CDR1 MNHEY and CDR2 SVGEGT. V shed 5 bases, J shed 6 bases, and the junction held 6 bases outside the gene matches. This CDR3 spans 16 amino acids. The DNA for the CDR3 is TGTGCCAGCAGTCGTGCCGGGACTAGCGGGGGCAATGAGCAGTTCTTC. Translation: CASSRAGTSGGNEQFF.

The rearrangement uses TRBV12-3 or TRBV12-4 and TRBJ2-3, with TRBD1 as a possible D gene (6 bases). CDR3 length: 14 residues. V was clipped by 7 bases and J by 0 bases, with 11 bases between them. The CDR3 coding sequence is TGTGCCAGCACCATGGGACAAAGCACAGATACGCAGTATTTT. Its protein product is CASTMGQSTDTQYF.

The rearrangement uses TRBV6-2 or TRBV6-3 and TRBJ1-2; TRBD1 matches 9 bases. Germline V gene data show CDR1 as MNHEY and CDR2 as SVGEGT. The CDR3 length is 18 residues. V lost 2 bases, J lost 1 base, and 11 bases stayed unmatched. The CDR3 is CASSYAGTGLSFNYGYTF. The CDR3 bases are TGTGCCAGCAGTTACGCCGGGACAGGGTTATCCTTTAACTATGGCTACACCTTC.

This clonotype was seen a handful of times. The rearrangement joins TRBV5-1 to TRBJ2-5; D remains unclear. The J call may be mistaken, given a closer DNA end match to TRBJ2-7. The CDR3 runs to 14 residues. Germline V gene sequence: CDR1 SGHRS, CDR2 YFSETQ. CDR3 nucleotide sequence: TGCGCCAGCAGCTTTCCAGGACGCACCTACGAGCAGTACTTC. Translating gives CASSFPGRTYEQYF.

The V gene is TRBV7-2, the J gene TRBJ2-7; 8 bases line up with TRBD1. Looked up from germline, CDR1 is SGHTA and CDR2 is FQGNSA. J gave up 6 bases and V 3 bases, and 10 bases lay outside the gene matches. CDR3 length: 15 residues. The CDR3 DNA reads TGTGCCAGCAGCTTTGGGCAGGGGGCAGCCCGCGAGCAGTACTTC. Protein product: CASSFGQGAAREQYF.

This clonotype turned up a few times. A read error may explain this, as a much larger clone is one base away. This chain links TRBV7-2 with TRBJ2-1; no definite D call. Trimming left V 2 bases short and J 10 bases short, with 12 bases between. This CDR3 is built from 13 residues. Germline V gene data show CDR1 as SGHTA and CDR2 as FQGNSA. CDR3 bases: TGTGCCAGCAGCTTACAGATCTCCTACGAGCAGTTCTTC. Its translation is CASSLQISYEQFF.

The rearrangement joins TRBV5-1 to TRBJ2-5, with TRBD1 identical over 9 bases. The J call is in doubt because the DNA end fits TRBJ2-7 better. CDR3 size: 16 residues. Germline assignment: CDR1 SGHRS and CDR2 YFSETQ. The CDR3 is CASTLSPNRGLYEQYF. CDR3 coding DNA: TGCGCCAGCACCCTATCCCCCAACAGGGGGCTTTACGAGCAGTACTTC.

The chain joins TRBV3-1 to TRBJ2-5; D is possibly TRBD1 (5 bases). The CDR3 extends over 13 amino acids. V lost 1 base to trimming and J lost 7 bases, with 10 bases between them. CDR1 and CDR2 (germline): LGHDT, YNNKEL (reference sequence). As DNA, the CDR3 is TGTGCCAGCAGCCAAGCCTCCCAGGGGACCCAGTACTTC. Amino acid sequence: CASSQASQGTQYF.

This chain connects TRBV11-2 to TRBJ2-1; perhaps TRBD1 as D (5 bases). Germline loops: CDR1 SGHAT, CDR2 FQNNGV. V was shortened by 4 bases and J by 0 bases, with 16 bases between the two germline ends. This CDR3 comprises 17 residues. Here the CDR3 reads CASSYPATVSSYNEQFF. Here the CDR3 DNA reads TGTGCCAGCAGCTATCCCGCGACAGTCAGCTCCTACAATGAGCAGTTCTTC.

The CDR3: CASSDRRGLQETQYF. CDR3 in DNA: TGTGCCAGCAGTGATCGACGGGGGCTACAAGAGACCCAGTACTTC. The V call is TRBV6-1, the J call TRBJ2-5, with D perhaps being TRBD1 or TRBD2 (6 bases each). The germline gives CDR1 MNHNS, CDR2 SASEGT. The CDR3 runs 15 residues. V dropped 3 bases and J dropped 2 bases, with 13 bases sitting between them.

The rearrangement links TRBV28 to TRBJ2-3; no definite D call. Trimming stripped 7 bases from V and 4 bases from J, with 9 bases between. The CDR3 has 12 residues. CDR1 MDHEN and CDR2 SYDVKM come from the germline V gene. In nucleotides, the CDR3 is TGTGCCAGCAACTGGCTTGCAGATACGCAGTATTTT. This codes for CASNWLADTQYF.

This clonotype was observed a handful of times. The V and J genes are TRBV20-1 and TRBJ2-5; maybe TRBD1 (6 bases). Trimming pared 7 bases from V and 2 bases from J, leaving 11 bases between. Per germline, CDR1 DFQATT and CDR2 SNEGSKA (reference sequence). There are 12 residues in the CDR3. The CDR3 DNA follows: TGCAGTGTAACGACAGGACAAGAGACCCAGTACTTC. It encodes CSVTTGQETQYF.

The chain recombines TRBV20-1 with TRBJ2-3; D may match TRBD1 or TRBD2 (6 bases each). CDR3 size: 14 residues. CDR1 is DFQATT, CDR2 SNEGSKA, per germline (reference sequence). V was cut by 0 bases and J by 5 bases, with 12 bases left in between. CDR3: CSAREKGGKDTQYF. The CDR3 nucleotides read TGCAGTGCTAGAGAAAAGGGGGGCAAAGATACGCAGTATTTT.

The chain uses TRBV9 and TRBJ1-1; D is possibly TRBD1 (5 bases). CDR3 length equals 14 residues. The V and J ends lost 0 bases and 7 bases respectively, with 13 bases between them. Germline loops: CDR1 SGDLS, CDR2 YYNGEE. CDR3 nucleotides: TGTGCCAGCAGCGTAGATGGGTGGGGACTTGAAGCTTTCTTT. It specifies CASSVDGWGLEAFF. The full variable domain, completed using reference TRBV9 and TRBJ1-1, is DSGVTQTPKHLITATGQRVTLRCSPRSGDLSVYWYQQSLDQGLQFLIQYYNGEERAKGNILERFSAQQFPDLHSELNLSSLELGDSALYFCASSVDGWGLEAFFGQGTRLTVV.

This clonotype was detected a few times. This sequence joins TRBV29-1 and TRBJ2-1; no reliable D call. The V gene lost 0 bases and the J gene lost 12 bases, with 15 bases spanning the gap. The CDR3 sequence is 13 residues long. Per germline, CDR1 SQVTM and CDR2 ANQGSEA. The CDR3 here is CSVEEGRAIGQFF. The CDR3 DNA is TGCAGCGTTGAAGAGGGCCGGGCTATCGGGCAGTTCTTC.